This entry lists 13 T cell receptor beta chains sequenced from one sample in a study of shared clonotypes between healthy human individuals. Profiled with immunoSEQ multiplex PCR; TCRdb holds only in-frame clones, not every one. The data show roughly 1,000,000 clones, approximately 80% seen once. Sequenced: memory CD4+ T cells from PBMCs. Stated subset: CD45RA-negative fraction. The source of these receptors is a man aged 18 to 30 in good health. Some clones in this sample may be carry-over from other donors' samples.

This clone was observed a single time. The rearrangement links TRBV6-6 to TRBJ2-7; TRBD1 or TRBD2 may be the D gene (5 bases each). The germline V gene encodes CDR1 MNHNY and CDR2 SVGAGI (reference sequence). Trimming took 6 bases from V and 1 from J, leaving 10 bases between them. The CDR3 consists of 13 residues. The CDR3 region has the DNA TGTGCCAGCAGACCCGGGACGTCCTACGAGCAGTACTTC. This codes for CASRPGTSYEQYF.

J is TRBJ2-5 and V is TRBV7-9; no reliable D call. The CDR3 length is 13 residues. Trimming removed 4 bases from V and 2 bases from J, with 8 bases in between. Germline V gene sequence: CDR1 SEHNR, CDR2 FQNEAQ (reference sequence). CDR3 DNA: TGTGCCAGCAGCTGGGTAGATCAAGAGACCCAGTACTTC. This codes for CASSWVDQETQYF.

In DNA, the CDR3 is TGCGCCAGCAGCTTGGTGACAGGGGAATACAATGAGCAGTTCTTC. Its protein is CASSLVTGEYNEQFF. The V gene is TRBV5-1, the J gene TRBJ2-1; the match to TRBD1 covers 8 bases. V gave up 0 bases and J gave up 4 bases; unmatched junction bases: 3. The germline CDR1 and CDR2 sequences are SGHRS and YFSETQ. CDR3 length: 15 amino acids.

The chain carries TRBV7-9 and TRBJ2-4, with D perhaps given as TRBD1 or TRBD2 (5 bases each). The CDR3 is 15 residues long. V lost 5 bases to trimming and J lost 9 bases, with 20 bases between them. Germline V lookup: CDR1 SEHNR, CDR2 FQNEAQ (reference sequence). CDR3 residues: CASSQSGTESGIQYF. The CDR3 nucleotides are TGTGCCAGCAGCCAGTCCGGGACGGAGAGTGGCATTCAGTACTTC.

The chain employs TRBV6-1 and TRBJ2-1; D might be TRBD1 (5 bases). The V gene lost 2 bases and the J gene lost 4 bases, with 15 bases spanning the gap. The CDR3 sequence is 16 residues long. Germline V CDR1 and CDR2: MNHNS, SASEGT. As DNA, the CDR3 is TGTGCCAGCAGTGAACTTGGGGCGTGGGGATACAATGAGCAGTTCTTC. The encoded protein is CASSELGAWGYNEQFF.

A single count supports this clone. The rearrangement uses TRBV4-1 and TRBJ1-4; D remains ambiguous. The CDR3 consists of 13 residues. V dropped 1 base and J dropped 8 bases, with 8 bases sitting between them. The V gene's germline CDR1 is MGHRA and CDR2 YSYEKL. CDR3 loop: CASSQVLVEKLFF. The CDR3 coding sequence is TGCGCCAGCAGCCAAGTTCTGGTCGAAAAACTGTTTTTT.

This sequence joins TRBV5-6 and TRBJ2-1, with D possibly being TRBD2 (6 bases). Germline CDR1 reads SGHDT; CDR2 reads YYEEEE. Trimming left V 6 bases short and J 9 bases short, with 16 bases between. The CDR3 contains 13 residues. The CDR3 sequence is CASTPGDVSEQFF. The CDR3 coding sequence is TGTGCCAGCACCCCGGGGGACGTCAGTGAGCAGTTCTTC.

The rearrangement uses TRBV9 and TRBJ2-5; the match to TRBD2 covers 8 bases. V shed 0 bases and J 2 bases; nucleotides not matched to a gene: 15. This CDR3 spans 19 amino acids. CDR1 and CDR2 from the germline V gene are SGDLS and YYNGEE. The CDR3 loop reads CASSVGLGNVAGIQETQYF. Here the CDR3 DNA reads TGTGCCAGCAGCGTAGGGCTAGGGAACGTAGCGGGGATACAAGAGACCCAGTACTTC.

In regard to this clone: Other DNA sequences in the same sample also yield this CDR3. The gene calls are TRBV28 and TRBJ2-7; no clear D gene. This CDR3 contains 11 residues. V lost 10 bases, J lost 4 bases, and 11 bases lay in between. Germline loops: CDR1 MDHEN, CDR2 SYDVKM. The CDR3 region has the DNA TGTGCCACTAGGTCGTCGTACGAGCAGTACTTC. Its translation: CATRSSYEQYF.

The CDR3 DNA sequence: TGTGCCAGCAGCTTAGTGGGTGGTTTGACTGAAGCTTTCTTT. It is translated as CASSLVGGLTEAFF. The chain carries TRBV7-8 and TRBJ1-1; D unclear. The CDR3 loop spans 14 amino acids. V lost 1 base and J lost 5, with 11 bases in between. In germline, CDR1 is SGHVS, CDR2 FQNEAQ.

The rearrangement joins TRBV2 to TRBJ2-7; D may be TRBD2 (6 bases). Trimming took off 6 bases at V and 2 bases at J, with 14 bases between the two ends. Germline V gene data show CDR1 as SNHLY and CDR2 as FYNNEI. The CDR3 sequence is 14 residues long. As DNA, the CDR3 is TGTGCCAGCAGAGATCGGGGGATCCCCTACGAGCAGTACTTC. Its translation: CASRDRGIPYEQYF.

This sequence joins TRBV19 and TRBJ1-1, with D perhaps TRBD1 (5 bases). Germline CDR1 and CDR2: LNHDA and SQIVND (reference sequence). V dropped 4 bases and J dropped 4 bases, with 13 bases sitting between them. This CDR3 has 14 amino acids. The CDR3 spells CASSTGILRTEAFF. Written as DNA, the CDR3 is TGTGCCAGTAGTACAGGGATTCTCCGCACTGAAGCTTTCTTT. The whole variable domain, filled in from reference TRBV19 and TRBJ1-1, reads DGGITQSPKYLFRKEGQNVTLSCEQNLNHDAMYWYRQDPGQGLRLIYYSQIVNDFQKGDIAEGYSVSREKKESFPLTVTSAQKNPTAFYLCASSTGILRTEAFFGQGTRLTVV.

The chain is built from TRBV11-3 and TRBJ2-2, with TRBD1 matching over 8 bases. CDR3 length: 15 amino acids. Germline V gene lookup returns CDR1 SGHNT and CDR2 YENEEA. The V and J ends lost 5 bases and 6 bases, in that order; junction bases with no gene match: 8. CDR3 loop: CASSRGQGSSGELFF. CDR3 nucleotide sequence: TGTGCCAGCAGCCGCGGACAGGGATCGTCCGGGGAGCTGTTTTTT. Combining the CDR3 with reference TRBV11-3 and TRBJ2-2 gives the whole variable domain EAGVVQSPRYKIIEKKQPVAFWCNPISGHNTLYWYLQNLGQGPELLIRYENEEAVDDSQLPKDRFSAERLKGVDSTLKIQPAELGDSAVYLCASSRGQGSSGELFFGEGSRLTVL.